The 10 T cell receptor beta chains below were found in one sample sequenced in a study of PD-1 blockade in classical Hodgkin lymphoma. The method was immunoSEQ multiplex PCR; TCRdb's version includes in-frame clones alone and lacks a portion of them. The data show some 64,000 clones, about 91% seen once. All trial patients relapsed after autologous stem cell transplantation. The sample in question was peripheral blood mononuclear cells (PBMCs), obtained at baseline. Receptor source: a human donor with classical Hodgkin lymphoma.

The CDR3 region is CASGPSGGLDTGELFF. The CDR3 coding sequence is TGTGCCAGCGGCCCTAGCGGGGGGCTCGACACCGGGGAGCTGTTTTTT. The chain links TRBV5-4 to TRBJ2-2, with 11 bases matching TRBD2. In germline, CDR1 is SGHNT, CDR2 YYREEE (reference sequence). The CDR3 has 16 residues. After removal of 7 bases from V and 3 bases from J, the junction contained 8 bases not matched to a gene.

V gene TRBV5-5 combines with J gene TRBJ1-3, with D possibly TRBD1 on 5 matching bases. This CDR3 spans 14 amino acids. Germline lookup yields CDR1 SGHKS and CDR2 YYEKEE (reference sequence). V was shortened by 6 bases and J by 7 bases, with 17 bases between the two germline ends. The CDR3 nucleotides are TGTGCCAGCAACTTACAGGTGCACGGGAACACCATATATTTT. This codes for CASNLQVHGNTIYF.

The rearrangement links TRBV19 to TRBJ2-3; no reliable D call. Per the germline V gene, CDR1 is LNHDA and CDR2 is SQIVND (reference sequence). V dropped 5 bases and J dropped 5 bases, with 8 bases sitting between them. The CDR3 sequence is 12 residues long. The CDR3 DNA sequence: TGTGCCAGTAGTCCCACCATAGATACGCAGTATTTT. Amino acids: CASSPTIDTQYF.

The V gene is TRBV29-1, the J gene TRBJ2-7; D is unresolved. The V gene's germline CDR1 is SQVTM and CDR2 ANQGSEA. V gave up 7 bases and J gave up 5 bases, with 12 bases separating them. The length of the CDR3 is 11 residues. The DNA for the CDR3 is TGCAGCGCCCAAGTGGTCCACGAGCAGTACTTC. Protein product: CSAQVVHEQYF.

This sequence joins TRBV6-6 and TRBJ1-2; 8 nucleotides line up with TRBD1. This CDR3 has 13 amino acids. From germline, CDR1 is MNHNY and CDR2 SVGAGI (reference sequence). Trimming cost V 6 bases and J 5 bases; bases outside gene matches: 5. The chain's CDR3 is CASRKQGGYGYTF. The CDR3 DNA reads TGTGCCAGCAGGAAACAGGGGGGATATGGCTACACCTTC.

In DNA, the CDR3 is TGTGCCAGCAGCGTAGTGAGCGGGGGGGCCAAGTATGAGCAGTTCTTC. This translates into CASSVVSGGAKYEQFF. This rearrangement joins TRBV9 to TRBJ2-1; 10 bases are a match to TRBD2. The CDR3 has 16 amino acids. Trimming cost V 0 bases and J 8 bases; bases outside gene matches: 8. Germline V gives CDR1 SGDLS, CDR2 YYNGEE.

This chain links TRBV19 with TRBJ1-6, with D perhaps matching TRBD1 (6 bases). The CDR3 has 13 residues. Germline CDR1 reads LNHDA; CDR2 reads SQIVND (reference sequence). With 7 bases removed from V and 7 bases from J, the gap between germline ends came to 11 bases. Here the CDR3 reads CASMRGNNSPLHF. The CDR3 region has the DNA TGTGCCAGTATGAGGGGGAACAATTCACCCCTCCACTTT.

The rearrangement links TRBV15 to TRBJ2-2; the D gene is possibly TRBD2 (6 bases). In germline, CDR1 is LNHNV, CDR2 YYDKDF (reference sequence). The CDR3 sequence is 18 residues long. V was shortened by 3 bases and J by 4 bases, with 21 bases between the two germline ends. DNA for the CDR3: TGTGCCACCAGCAGTCCATCGGGGGATACAGCCGTCACCGGGGAGCTGTTTTTT. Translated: CATSSPSGDTAVTGELFF.

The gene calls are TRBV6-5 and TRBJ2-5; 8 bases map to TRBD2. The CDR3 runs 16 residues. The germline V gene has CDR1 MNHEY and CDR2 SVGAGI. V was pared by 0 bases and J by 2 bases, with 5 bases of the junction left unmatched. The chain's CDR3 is CASSYSGGAGQETQYF. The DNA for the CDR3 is TGTGCCAGCAGTTACTCCGGGGGGGCAGGACAAGAGACCCAGTACTTC.

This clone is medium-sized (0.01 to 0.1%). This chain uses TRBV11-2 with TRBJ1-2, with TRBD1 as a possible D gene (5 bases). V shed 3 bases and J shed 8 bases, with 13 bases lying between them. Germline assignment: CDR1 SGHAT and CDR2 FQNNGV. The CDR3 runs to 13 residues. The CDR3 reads CASSFVWGGGYTF. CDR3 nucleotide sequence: TGTGCCAGCAGCTTCGTTTGGGGGGGAGGCTACACCTTC.